This T cell receptor beta chain came from a study of cytomegalovirus exposure and HLA in healthy donors. Study outcomes and limitations: Published work reported that the classifier diagnosed cytomegalovirus status with high specificity and sensitivity.

Germline V gene sequence: CDR1 SGHNT, CDR2 YYREEE (reference sequence). V was shortened by 3 bases and J by 5 bases, with 6 bases between the two germline ends. This CDR3 is built from 11 residues. Primers: 60 Vbeta forward and 13 Jbeta reverse. TCRdb's copy holds only in-frame clones and misses some; the assay was immunoSEQ multiplex PCR. This table holds approximately 70,000 clones, roughly 67% found once. All donors participated as healthy donors of bone marrow. Worth noting for this clone: What it binds is unknown.

The TCR originated in a man aged 35 to 55 in good health and CMV-seropositive. The chain combines TRBV5-4 with TRBJ2-7; D call uncertain. The sample was PBMCs. CDR3 coding DNA: TGTGCCAGCAGCTCTCTCCACGAGCAGTACTTC. It codes for CASSSLHEQYF.